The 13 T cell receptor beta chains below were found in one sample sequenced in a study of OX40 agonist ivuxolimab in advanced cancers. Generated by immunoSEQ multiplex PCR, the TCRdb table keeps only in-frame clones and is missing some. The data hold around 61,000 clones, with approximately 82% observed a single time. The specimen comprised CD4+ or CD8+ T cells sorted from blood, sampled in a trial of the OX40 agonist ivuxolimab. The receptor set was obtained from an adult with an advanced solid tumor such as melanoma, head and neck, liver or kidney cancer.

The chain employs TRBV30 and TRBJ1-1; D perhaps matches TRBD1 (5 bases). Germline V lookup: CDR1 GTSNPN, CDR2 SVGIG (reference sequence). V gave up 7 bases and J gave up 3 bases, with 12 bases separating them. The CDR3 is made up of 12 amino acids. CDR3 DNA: TGTGCCTCCCAGGGTGTCTACACTGAAGCTTTCTTT. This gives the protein CASQGVYTEAFF.

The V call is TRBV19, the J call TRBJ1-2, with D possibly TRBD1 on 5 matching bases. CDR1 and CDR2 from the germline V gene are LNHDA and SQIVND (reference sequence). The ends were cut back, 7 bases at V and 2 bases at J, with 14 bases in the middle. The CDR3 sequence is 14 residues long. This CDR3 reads CASKTSQENYGYTF. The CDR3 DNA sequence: TGTGCCAGTAAAACCTCACAGGAAAACTATGGCTACACCTTC.

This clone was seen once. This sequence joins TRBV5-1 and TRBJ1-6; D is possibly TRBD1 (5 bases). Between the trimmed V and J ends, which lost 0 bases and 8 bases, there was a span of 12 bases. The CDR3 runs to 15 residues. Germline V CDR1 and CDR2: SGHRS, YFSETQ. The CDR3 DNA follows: TGCGCCAGCAGCTTGGCGCCCAGGGAGGATTCACCCCTCCACTTT. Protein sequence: CASSLAPREDSPLHF.

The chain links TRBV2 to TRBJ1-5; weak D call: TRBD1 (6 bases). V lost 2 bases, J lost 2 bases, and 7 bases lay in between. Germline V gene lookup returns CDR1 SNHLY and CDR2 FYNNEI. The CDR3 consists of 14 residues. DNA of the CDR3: TGTGCCAGCAGTGAAAGGACAGGCAATCAGCCCCAGCATTTT. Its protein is CASSERTGNQPQHF.

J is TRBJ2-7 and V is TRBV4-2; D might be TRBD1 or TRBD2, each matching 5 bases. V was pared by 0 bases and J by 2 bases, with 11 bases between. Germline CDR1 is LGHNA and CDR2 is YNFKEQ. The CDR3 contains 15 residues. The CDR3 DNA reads TGTGCCAGCAGCCAAGATTACGAGGGGCCCTACGAGCAGTACTTC. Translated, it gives CASSQDYEGPYEQYF.

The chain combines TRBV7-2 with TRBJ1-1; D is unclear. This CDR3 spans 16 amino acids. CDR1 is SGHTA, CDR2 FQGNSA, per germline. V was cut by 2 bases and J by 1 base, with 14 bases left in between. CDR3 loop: CASSLRAPGGNTEAFF. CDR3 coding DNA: TGTGCCAGCAGCTTACGGGCCCCGGGAGGGAACACTGAAGCTTTCTTT.

The CDR3 DNA sequence: TGTGCCATCAACCTCAGGGAATCAGATCCTTACGAGCAGTACTTC. Translating it yields CAINLRESDPYEQYF. The chain joins TRBV10-3 to TRBJ2-7; maybe TRBD1 (5 bases). Trimming cost V 7 bases and J 4 bases, with 20 bases left between them. From germline, CDR1 is ENHRY and CDR2 SYGVKD. CDR3 length equals 15 residues.

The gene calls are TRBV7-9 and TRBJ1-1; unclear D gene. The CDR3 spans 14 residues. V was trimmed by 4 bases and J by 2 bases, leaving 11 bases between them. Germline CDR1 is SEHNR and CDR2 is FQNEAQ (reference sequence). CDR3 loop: CASSSPRSNTEAFF. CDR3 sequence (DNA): TGTGCCAGCAGCTCCCCTCGTTCTAACACTGAAGCTTTCTTT.

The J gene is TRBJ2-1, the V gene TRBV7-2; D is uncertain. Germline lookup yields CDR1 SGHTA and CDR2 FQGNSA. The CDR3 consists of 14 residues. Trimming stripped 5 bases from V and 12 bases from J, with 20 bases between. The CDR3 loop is CASSPSPVLGWQFF. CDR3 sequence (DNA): TGTGCCAGCAGCCCCTCTCCCGTCCTAGGATGGCAGTTCTTC.

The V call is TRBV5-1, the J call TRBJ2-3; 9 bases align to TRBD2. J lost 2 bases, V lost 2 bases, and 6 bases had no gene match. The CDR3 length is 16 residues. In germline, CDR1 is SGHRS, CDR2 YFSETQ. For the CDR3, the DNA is TGCGCCAGCAGCTTTGGGACTAGCAGGACCACAGATACGCAGTATTTT. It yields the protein CASSFGTSRTTDTQYF. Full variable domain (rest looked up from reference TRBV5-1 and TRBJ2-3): KAGVTQTPRYLIKTRGQQVTLSCSPISGHRSVSWYQQTPGQGLQFLFEYFSETQRNKGNFPGRFSGRQFSNSRSEMNVSTLELGDSALYLCASSFGTSRTTDTQYFGPGTRLTVL.

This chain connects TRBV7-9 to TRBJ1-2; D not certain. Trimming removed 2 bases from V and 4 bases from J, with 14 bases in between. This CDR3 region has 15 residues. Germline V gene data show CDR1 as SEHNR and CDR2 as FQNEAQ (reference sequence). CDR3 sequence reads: CASSLSGPDSYGYTF. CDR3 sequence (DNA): TGTGCCAGCAGCTTAAGCGGTCCGGATTCCTATGGCTACACCTTC.

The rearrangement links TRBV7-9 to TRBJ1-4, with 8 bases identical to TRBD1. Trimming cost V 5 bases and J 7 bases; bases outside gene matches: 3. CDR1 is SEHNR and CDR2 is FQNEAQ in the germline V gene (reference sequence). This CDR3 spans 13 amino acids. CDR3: CASSIDRGEKLFF. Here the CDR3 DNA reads TGTGCCAGCAGCATAGACAGGGGTGAAAAACTGTTTTTT.

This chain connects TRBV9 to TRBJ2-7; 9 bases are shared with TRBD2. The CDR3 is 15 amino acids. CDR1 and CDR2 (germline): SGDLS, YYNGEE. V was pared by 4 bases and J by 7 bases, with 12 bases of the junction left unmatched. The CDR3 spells CASSRTSGPIGEQYF. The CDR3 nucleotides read TGTGCCAGCAGCCGAACTAGCGGGCCTATAGGGGAGCAGTACTTC.